The 31 T cell receptor beta chains below all came from one sample that was sequenced in a study of cytomegalovirus exposure and HLA in healthy donors. The PCR ran on 60 Vbeta and 13 Jbeta primers. The assay was immunoSEQ multiplex PCR, and TCRdb's table has in-frame clones only and misses some. The sample gives 90,000 to 110,000 clones, around 75% of which show up once; about 6.9% is in the top ten. The sequencing input was PBMCs. Receptor source: a man under 40 in good health and CMV-seropositive.

V usage is TRBV10-2 and J usage is TRBJ2-4; 10 bases align to TRBD1. Unmatched junction bases numbered 5, after V lost 6 bases and J lost 6 bases. CDR1 is WSHSY, CDR2 SAAADI, per germline. The length of the CDR3 is 14 residues. For the CDR3, the DNA is TGCGCCAGCAGCAGACAGGGGGCTGGAAACATTCAGTACTTC. This encodes CASSRQGAGNIQYF.

This chain joins TRBV9 and TRBJ2-7; TRBD2 might be the D (5 bases). Germline-derived CDR1 and CDR2 are SGDLS and YYNGEE. V was trimmed by 3 bases and J by 2 bases, leaving 9 bases between them. The CDR3 length is 13 residues. CDR3 in amino acids: CASSGAGPYEQYF. As DNA, the CDR3 is TGTGCCAGCAGCGGGGCGGGCCCCTACGAGCAGTACTTC. The full variable domain, its missing parts supplied by reference TRBV9 and TRBJ2-7, is DSGVTQTPKHLITATGQRVTLRCSPRSGDLSVYWYQQSLDQGLQFLIQYYNGEERAKGNILERFSAQQFPDLHSELNLSSLELGDSALYFCASSGAGPYEQYFGPGTRLTVT.

The chain is built from TRBV6-6 and TRBJ1-2; D gene ambiguous. The CDR3 extends over 13 amino acids. With 2 bases removed from V and 8 bases from J, the gap between germline ends came to 12 bases. Germline lookup yields CDR1 MNHNY and CDR2 SVGAGI (reference sequence). The CDR3 loop is CASSYAGLEGYTF. The CDR3 bases are TGTGCCAGCAGTTACGCAGGACTGGAGGGCTACACCTTC.

The gene calls are TRBV5-1 and TRBJ1-2, with 10 nucleotides matching TRBD1. In germline, CDR1 is SGHRS, CDR2 YFSETQ. This CDR3 has 14 amino acids. Germline trimming cut 3 bases from V and 5 bases from J; bases unmatched to any gene: 4. Here the CDR3 reads CASSSGQGEYGYTF. CDR3 in DNA: TGCGCCAGCAGCTCCGGACAGGGGGAATATGGCTACACCTTC.

The chain's CDR3 is CASSLEPDTQYF. CDR3 nucleotide sequence: TGCGCCAGCAGCTTAGAGCCAGATACGCAGTATTTT. The J gene is TRBJ2-3, the V gene TRBV5-1; D gene uncertain. Germline assignment: CDR1 SGHRS and CDR2 YFSETQ. The ends were cut back, 2 bases at V and 4 bases at J, with 5 bases in the middle. This CDR3 is 12 amino acids long. Full variable domain (outside the CDR3, taken from reference TRBV5-1 and TRBJ2-3): KAGVTQTPRYLIKTRGQQVTLSCSPISGHRSVSWYQQTPGQGLQFLFEYFSETQRNKGNFPGRFSGRQFSNSRSEMNVSTLELGDSALYLCASSLEPDTQYFGPGTRLTVL.

CDR3 sequence (DNA): TGTGCCTGGGGTCAGGGGTCCCGCAATCAGCCCCAGCATTTT. Protein: CAWGQGSRNQPQHF. The rearrangement links TRBV30 to TRBJ1-5; maybe TRBD1 (6 bases). Germline V lookup: CDR1 GTSNPN, CDR2 SVGIG (reference sequence). Deletions cut 5 bases from V and 2 bases from J, with 13 bases between. The CDR3 has 14 amino acids.

A note on this clone: Other DNA sequences in the same sample also yield this CDR3. The J gene is TRBJ1-5, the V gene TRBV4-1, with D possibly being TRBD1 (6 bases). The CDR3 totals 15 residues. Germline CDR1 and CDR2: MGHRA and YSYEKL. V was shortened by 0 bases and J by 4 bases, with 10 bases between the two germline ends. CDR3 coding DNA: TGCGCCAGCAGCCAAGATGGACAGAAGAATCAGCCCCAGCATTTT. Its translation is CASSQDGQKNQPQHF.

The V and J genes are TRBV6-1 and TRBJ2-3, with D maybe TRBD2 (6 bases). Trimming stripped 4 bases from V and 0 bases from J, with 8 bases between. The CDR3 length is 14 residues. The germline V gene encodes CDR1 MNHNS and CDR2 SASEGT. In DNA, the CDR3 is TGTGCCAGCAGTGTTAGCGGAAGCACAGATACGCAGTATTTT. Translated, it gives CASSVSGSTDTQYF.

V and J are TRBV4-1 and TRBJ1-1, with TRBD1 matching over 9 bases. The length of the CDR3 is 15 residues. CDR1 MGHRA and CDR2 YSYEKL come from the germline V gene. The J segment lost 8 bases and the V segment lost 6 bases, leaving 13 bases of the junction unmatched. The CDR3 DNA reads as TGCGCCAGCAGACCCCTCGGGGGACAGGGCGCCGAAGCTTTCTTT. Amino acids: CASRPLGGQGAEAFF.

V and J are TRBV4-2 and TRBJ2-5; 8 positions agree with TRBD2. Per germline, CDR1 LGHNA and CDR2 YNFKEQ. V dropped 0 bases and J dropped 4; count of bases not matched to a gene: 19. This CDR3 has 20 residues. As DNA, the CDR3 is TGTGCCAGCAGCCAAGAGGTTCAAGCGGGGGACATCACCCTCGGAGAGACCCAGTACTTC. Translation: CASSQEVQAGDITLGETQYF.

Concerning this clone itself: Distinct nucleotide sequences in the sample also encode this CDR3. This sequence joins TRBV2 and TRBJ1-6, with D maybe TRBD1 (5 bases). V gave up 10 bases and J gave up 5 bases, with 12 bases separating them. Germline V CDR1 and CDR2: SNHLY, FYNNEI. The CDR3 is 13 amino acids. DNA of the CDR3: TGTGCCACCAATGACAGAAATAATTCACCCCTCCACTTT. Translation: CATNDRNNSPLHF.

The genes are TRBV29-1 and TRBJ2-7; tentative D call: TRBD1 (6 bases). The CDR3 loop spans 14 amino acids. CDR1 SQVTM and CDR2 ANQGSEA come from the germline V gene. V dropped 7 bases and J dropped 1 base, with 17 bases sitting between them. CDR3 bases: TGCAGCGCGGGACGGACAGCTCTTTCCTACGAGCAGTACTTC. It encodes CSAGRTALSYEQYF.

This rearrangement joins TRBV30 to TRBJ1-1; D not certain. This CDR3 is 13 amino acids long. With 5 bases removed from V and 1 base from J, the gap between germline ends came to 11 bases. Germline V gene sequence: CDR1 GTSNPN, CDR2 SVGIG (reference sequence). CDR3 sequence: CAWGRLTNTEAFF. CDR3 bases: TGTGCCTGGGGGAGGCTGACGAACACTGAAGCTTTCTTT.

The chain carries TRBV5-4 and TRBJ1-1; D remains ambiguous. Germline V gene sequence: CDR1 SGHNT, CDR2 YYREEE (reference sequence). The V and J ends lost 6 bases and 0 bases respectively, with 12 bases between them. The CDR3 covers 14 residues. The DNA of the CDR3 is TGTGCCAGCAAGGAGAAGCCGATGAACACTGAAGCTTTCTTT. It codes for CASKEKPMNTEAFF.

The chain uses TRBV28 and TRBJ1-5, with 7 bases that match TRBD1. The CDR3 runs 12 residues. Germline V gene data show CDR1 as MDHEN and CDR2 as SYDVKM. Germline trimming cut 6 bases from V and 16 bases from J; bases unmatched to any gene: 12. The CDR3 DNA is TGTGCCAGCAGGGCAACAGGGGATTTGATACATTTT. It yields the protein CASRATGDLIHF. Together with reference TRBV28 and TRBJ1-5, the CDR3 gives the full variable domain: DVKVTQSSRYLVKRTGEKVFLECVQDMDHENMFWYRQDPGLGLRLIYFSYDVKMKEKGDIPEGYSVSREKKERFSLILESASTNQTSMYLCASRATGDLIHFGDGTRLSIL.

V usage is TRBV29-1 and J usage is TRBJ1-2; no clear D. V lost 2 bases and J lost 4, with 8 bases in between. CDR3 length: 12 amino acids. CDR1 is SQVTM, CDR2 ANQGSEA, per germline. The CDR3 region has the DNA TGCAGCGTTGAACCAGAAACCTATGGCTACACCTTC. This translates into CSVEPETYGYTF.

Note on this clone: The same CDR3 arises from other DNA sequences in this sample as well. The chain couples TRBV6-5 to TRBJ1-1; no clear D gene. The germline V and J ends were trimmed by 2 bases and 1 base, with 2 bases remaining between them. Germline V gene lookup returns CDR1 MNHEY and CDR2 SVGAGI. The CDR3 runs to 12 residues. The CDR3 coding sequence is TGTGCCAGCAGTTACCGGAACACTGAAGCTTTCTTT. Translated: CASSYRNTEAFF.

The chain uses TRBV5-5 and TRBJ1-5; tentatively, D is TRBD1 (5 bases). Germline-derived CDR1 and CDR2 are SGHKS and YYEKEE (reference sequence). Trimming stripped 0 bases from V and 7 bases from J, with 26 bases between. The CDR3 is made up of 19 amino acids. This CDR3 is CASSLGVTAPLLGAQPQHF. DNA of the CDR3: TGTGCCAGCAGCTTGGGAGTGACAGCCCCGCTCTTAGGGGCACAGCCCCAGCATTTT.

J is TRBJ2-1 and V is TRBV19, with D tentatively TRBD2 (5 bases). Deletions cut 2 bases from V and 7 bases from J, with 9 bases between. The CDR3 has 13 amino acids. Germline CDR1 LNHDA, CDR2 SQIVND (reference sequence). The CDR3 spells CASSILWRNEQFF. CDR3 sequence (DNA): TGTGCCAGTAGTATACTCTGGAGGAATGAGCAGTTCTTC. Filled out from reference TRBV19 and TRBJ2-1, the complete variable domain reads DGGITQSPKYLFRKEGQNVTLSCEQNLNHDAMYWYRQDPGQGLRLIYYSQIVNDFQKGDIAEGYSVSREKKESFPLTVTSAQKNPTAFYLCASSILWRNEQFFGPGTRLTVL.

This sequence joins TRBV5-1 and TRBJ1-2, with D tentatively TRBD1 (6 bases). CDR3 size: 15 residues. CDR1 is SGHRS and CDR2 is YFSETQ in the germline V gene. Trimming stripped 0 bases from V and 4 bases from J, with 13 bases between. CDR3 loop: CASSLEGARGYGYTF. The CDR3 nucleotides are TGCGCCAGCAGCTTGGAGGGAGCCAGGGGCTATGGCTACACCTTC.

The genes are TRBV7-2 and TRBJ1-5, with D hard to call. The CDR3 contains 14 residues. Between the trimmed V and J ends, which lost 4 bases and 4 bases, there was a span of 11 bases. CDR1 and CDR2 (germline): SGHTA, FQGNSA. The DNA for the CDR3 is TGTGCCAGCAGCTACAAGGGAGTGAATCAGCCCCAGCATTTT. It codes for CASSYKGVNQPQHF.

The sample holds one count of this clone. This sequence joins TRBV7-2 and TRBJ2-5; tentative D call: TRBD1 (5 bases). The length of the CDR3 is 15 residues. Germline V CDR1 and CDR2: SGHTA, FQGNSA. Trimming pared 1 base from V and 5 bases from J, leaving 14 bases between. The CDR3 coding sequence is TGTGCCAGCAGCTTAGACCCGACAGTCGGCGAGACCCAGTACTTC. It is translated as CASSLDPTVGETQYF.

V is TRBV19 and J is TRBJ2-1, with 10 bases identical to TRBD1. The CDR3 is 16 residues long. With V trimmed by 2 bases and J by 7 bases, 8 bases remained unmatched. Germline V gene lookup returns CDR1 LNHDA and CDR2 SQIVND (reference sequence). The CDR3 coding sequence is TGTGCCAGTAGTATATTAGACAGGGGGCTGAAAAATGAGCAGTTCTTC. Its translation is CASSILDRGLKNEQFF.

V usage is TRBV9 and J usage is TRBJ2-7, with D possibly matching TRBD1 (5 bases). Germline V CDR1 and CDR2: SGDLS, YYNGEE. The CDR3 extends over 14 amino acids. The V end lost 0 bases, the J end lost 5 bases, and 12 bases lay between the germline ends. The CDR3 is CASSVDRRADEQYF. The CDR3 DNA follows: TGTGCCAGCAGCGTAGATCGCAGGGCTGACGAGCAGTACTTC.

This clone was seen a handful of times. V and J are TRBV5-5 and TRBJ1-2, with 8 bases that match TRBD1. The CDR3 spans 14 residues. The J segment lost 4 bases and the V segment lost 3 bases, leaving 5 bases of the junction unmatched. CDR1 SGHKS and CDR2 YYEKEE come from the germline V gene (reference sequence). The CDR3 nucleotides are TGTGCCAGCAGCTGGGGACAGGTTACCTATGGCTACACCTTC. Its translation: CASSWGQVTYGYTF.

CDR3 amino acids: CASSDRVREKLFF. CDR3 nucleotides: TGTGCCAGCAGTGACAGGGTTAGAGAAAAACTGTTTTTT. The rearrangement uses TRBV25-1 and TRBJ1-4; a weak D match, TRBD1 (5 bases). The V and J ends lost 3 bases and 8 bases respectively, with 10 bases between them. This CDR3 has 13 residues. CDR1 is MGHDK, CDR2 SYGVNS, per germline.

As regards this clone: Compared with germline, one end of the junction differs, possibly owing to a read error. The sample contains more than one DNA sequence encoding this CDR3. The V and J genes are TRBV5-1 and TRBJ1-4; possible D gene TRBD1, 6 bases. The CDR3 is 14 amino acids. Germline V gene data show CDR1 as SGHRS and CDR2 as YFSETQ. The CDR3 spells CASSLVPDSEKLFF. CDR3 coding DNA: TGTGCCAGCAGCTTGGTTCCGGACAGTGAAAAACTGTTTTTT. The variable domain in full, with the rest retrieved from reference TRBV5-1 and TRBJ1-4, is KAGVTQTPRYLIKTRGQQVTLSCSPISGHRSVSWYQQTPGQGLQFLFEYFSETQRNKGNFPGRFSGRQFSNSRSEMNVSTLELGDSALYLCASSLVPDSEKLFFGSGTQLSVL.

The genes are TRBV7-2 and TRBJ1-2; 8 bases align to TRBD1. Germline values: CDR1 SGHTA, CDR2 FQGNSA. V gave up 5 bases and J gave up 3 bases; unmatched junction bases: 5. The CDR3 is 14 residues long. The DNA of the CDR3 is TGTGCCAGCAGCCCCGTGGGACAGGACTATGGCTACACCTTC. It translates to CASSPVGQDYGYTF.

This clone has just one count. The chain carries TRBV5-1 and TRBJ2-1, with D hard to call. Trimming stripped 0 bases from V and 10 bases from J, with 5 bases between. The length of the CDR3 is 11 residues. Germline V CDR1 and CDR2: SGHRS, YFSETQ. The CDR3 reads CASSLDQEQFF. The CDR3 coding sequence is TGCGCCAGCAGCTTGGATCAGGAGCAGTTCTTC.

The chain employs TRBV4-1 and TRBJ2-7; D is perhaps TRBD1 (5 bases). Trimming cost V 4 bases and J 3 bases, with 16 bases left between them. The CDR3 totals 15 residues. The V gene's germline CDR1 is MGHRA and CDR2 YSYEKL. This CDR3 reads CASSPDNEAGYEQYF. The CDR3 DNA follows: TGCGCCAGCAGCCCGGACAATGAGGCAGGCTACGAGCAGTACTTC.

A few counts support this clone. The chain couples TRBV2 to TRBJ2-1; D unclear. Trimming stripped 7 bases from V and 3 bases from J, with 7 bases between. The CDR3 totals 12 residues. Germline values: CDR1 SNHLY, CDR2 FYNNEI. The CDR3 DNA reads TGTGCCAGCAATGACCACTACAATGAGCAGTTCTTC. As protein: CASNDHYNEQFF.